This entry is about one T cell receptor beta chain. The antigen remains unidentified. The CDR3 runs 13 residues. Germline V gene lookup returns CDR1 MNHNS and CDR2 SASEGT. Trimming took 6 bases from V and 4 from J, leaving 12 bases between them. Primers for the PCR totalled 60 Vbeta and 13 Jbeta. Here immunoSEQ multiplex PCR was the method, and the copy in TCRdb shows in-frame clones only, minus some. Recorded for this sample: about 130,000 clones. The data belong to a study of cytomegalovirus exposure and HLA in healthy donors. The overall study: Earlier findings included 117 million unique TCR beta sequences obtained from 150 million to 200 million T cells. Study results and limitations: About 90% or about 30% of the time was how often most TCR beta V segments were productive, according to an earlier analysis. With DRB1 most and HLA-C fewest, TCR association rates differed between HLA loci in a later analysis.

Sequencing used PBMCs. The clonotype was recovered from a man aged 18-30 years in good health and CMV-seronegative. The chain has TRBV6-1 and TRBJ1-2; TRBD1 is a possible D gene (6 bases). This CDR3 is CASRTDSLYGYTF. CDR3 in DNA: TGTGCCAGCAGGACGGACAGCCTCTATGGCTACACCTTC.